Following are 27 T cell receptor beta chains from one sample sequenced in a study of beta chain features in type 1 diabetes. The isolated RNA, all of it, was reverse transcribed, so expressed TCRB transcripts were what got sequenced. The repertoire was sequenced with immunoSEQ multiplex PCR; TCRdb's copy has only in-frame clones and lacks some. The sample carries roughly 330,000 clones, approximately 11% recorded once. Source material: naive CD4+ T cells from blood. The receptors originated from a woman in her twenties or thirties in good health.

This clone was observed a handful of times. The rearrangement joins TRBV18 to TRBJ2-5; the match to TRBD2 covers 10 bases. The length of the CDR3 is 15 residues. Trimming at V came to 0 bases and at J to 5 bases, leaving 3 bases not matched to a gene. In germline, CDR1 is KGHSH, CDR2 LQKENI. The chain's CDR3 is CASSPPDSGRETQYF. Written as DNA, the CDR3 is TGTGCCAGCTCACCACCGGATAGCGGGAGGGAGACCCAGTACTTC. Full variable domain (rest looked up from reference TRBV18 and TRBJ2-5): NAGVMQNPRHLVRRRGQEARLRCSPMKGHSHVYWYRQLPEEGLKFMVYLQKENIIDESGMPKERFSAEFPKEGPSILRIQQVVRGDSAAYFCASSPPDSGRETQYFGPGTRLLVL.

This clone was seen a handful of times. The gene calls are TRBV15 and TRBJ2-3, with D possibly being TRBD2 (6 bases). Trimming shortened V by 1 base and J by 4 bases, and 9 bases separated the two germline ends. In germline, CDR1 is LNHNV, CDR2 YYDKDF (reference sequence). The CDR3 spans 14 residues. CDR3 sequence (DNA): TGTGCCACCAGCAGAGCCCCGGGGGCAGATACGCAGTATTTT. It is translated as CATSRAPGADTQYF.

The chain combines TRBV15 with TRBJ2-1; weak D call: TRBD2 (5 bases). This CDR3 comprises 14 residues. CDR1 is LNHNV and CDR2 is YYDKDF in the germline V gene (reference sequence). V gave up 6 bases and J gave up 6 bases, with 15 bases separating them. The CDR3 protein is CATSIMRTVNEQFF. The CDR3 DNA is TGTGCCACCAGTATCATGCGGACTGTCAATGAGCAGTTCTTC.

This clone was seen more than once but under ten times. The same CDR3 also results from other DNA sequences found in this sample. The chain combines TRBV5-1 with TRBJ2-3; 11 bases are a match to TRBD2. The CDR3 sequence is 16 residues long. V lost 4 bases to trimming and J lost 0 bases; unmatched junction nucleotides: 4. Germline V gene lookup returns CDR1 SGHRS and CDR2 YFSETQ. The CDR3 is CASSPGTSGSTDTQYF. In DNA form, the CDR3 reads TGCGCCAGCAGCCCAGGGACTAGCGGAAGCACAGATACGCAGTATTTT.

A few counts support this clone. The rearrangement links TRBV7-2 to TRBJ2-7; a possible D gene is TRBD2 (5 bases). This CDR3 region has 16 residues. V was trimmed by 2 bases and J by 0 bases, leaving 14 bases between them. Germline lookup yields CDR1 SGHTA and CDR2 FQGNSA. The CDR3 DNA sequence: TGTGCCAGCAGCTTACAAGGTCGGGGTTACTCCTACGAGCAGTACTTC. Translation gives CASSLQGRGYSYEQYF.

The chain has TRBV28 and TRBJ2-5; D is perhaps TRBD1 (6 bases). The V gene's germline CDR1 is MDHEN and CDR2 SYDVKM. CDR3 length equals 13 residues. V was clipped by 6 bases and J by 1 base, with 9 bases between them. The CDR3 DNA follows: TGTGCCAGCAGAAAGGACAGCCAAGAGACCCAGTACTTC. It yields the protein CASRKDSQETQYF.

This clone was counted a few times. CDR3 coding DNA: TGTGCCAGCAGCTTAAGTAGCAGGGGAGAGACCCAGTACTTC. Translation gives CASSLSSRGETQYF. The chain recombines TRBV7-2 with TRBJ2-5; tentatively, D is TRBD1 (6 bases). The CDR3 covers 14 residues. The germline V gene has CDR1 SGHTA and CDR2 FQGNSA. V was pared by 2 bases and J by 4 bases, with 11 bases between.

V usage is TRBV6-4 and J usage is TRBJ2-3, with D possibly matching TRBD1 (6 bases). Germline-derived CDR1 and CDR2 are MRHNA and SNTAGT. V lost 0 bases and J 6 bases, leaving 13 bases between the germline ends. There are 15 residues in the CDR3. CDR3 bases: TGTGCCAGCAGTGACTCTGGGGGCGGGCCGGATACGCAGTATTTT. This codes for CASSDSGGGPDTQYF.

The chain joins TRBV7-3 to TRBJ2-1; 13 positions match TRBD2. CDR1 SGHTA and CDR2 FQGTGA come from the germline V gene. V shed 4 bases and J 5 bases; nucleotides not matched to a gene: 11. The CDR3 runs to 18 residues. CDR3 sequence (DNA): TGTGCCAGCAGCTATAACCCCCCGGGACTAGCGGGAAACAATGAGCAGTTCTTC. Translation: CASSYNPPGLAGNNEQFF. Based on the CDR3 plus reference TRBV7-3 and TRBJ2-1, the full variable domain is GAGVSQTPSNKVTEKGKYVELRCDPISGHTALYWYRQSLGQGPEFLIYFQGTGAADDSGLPNDRFFAVRPEGSVSTLKIQRTERGDSAVYLCASSYNPPGLAGNNEQFFGPGTRLTVL.

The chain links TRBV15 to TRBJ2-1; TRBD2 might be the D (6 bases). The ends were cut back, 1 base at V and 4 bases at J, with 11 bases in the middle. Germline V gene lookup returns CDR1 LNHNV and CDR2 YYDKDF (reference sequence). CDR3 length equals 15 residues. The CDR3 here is CATSRVGDFYNEQFF. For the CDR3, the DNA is TGTGCCACCAGCAGAGTTGGGGACTTTTACAATGAGCAGTTCTTC.

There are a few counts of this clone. CDR3 loop: CASSLLGAGYTF. As DNA, the CDR3 is TGTGCCAGCAGCTTACTAGGGGCGGGCTACACCTTC. The rearrangement joins TRBV7-2 to TRBJ1-2; D is possibly TRBD1 (5 bases). V was pared by 2 bases and J by 8 bases, with 9 bases between. Germline CDR1 is SGHTA and CDR2 is FQGNSA. The CDR3 has 12 residues.

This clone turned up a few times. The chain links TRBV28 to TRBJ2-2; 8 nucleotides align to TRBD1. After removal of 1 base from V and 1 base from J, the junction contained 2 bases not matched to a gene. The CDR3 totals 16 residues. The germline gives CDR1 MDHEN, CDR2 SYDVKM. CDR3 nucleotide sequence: TGTGCCAGCAGTTTATATGGGACAGGGAACACCGGGGAGCTGTTTTTT. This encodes CASSLYGTGNTGELFF.

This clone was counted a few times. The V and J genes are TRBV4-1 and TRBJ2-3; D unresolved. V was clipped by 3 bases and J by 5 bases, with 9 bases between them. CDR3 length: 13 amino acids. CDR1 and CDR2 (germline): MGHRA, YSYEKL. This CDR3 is CASSHASVDTQYF. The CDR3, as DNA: TGCGCCAGCAGCCACGCCAGCGTAGATACGCAGTATTTT.

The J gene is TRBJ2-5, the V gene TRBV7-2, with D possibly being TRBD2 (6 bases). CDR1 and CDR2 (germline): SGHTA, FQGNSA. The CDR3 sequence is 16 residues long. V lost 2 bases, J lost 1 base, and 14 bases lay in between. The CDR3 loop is CASSLLGGVSQETQYF. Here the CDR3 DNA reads TGTGCCAGCAGCTTACTCGGCGGGGTCTCCCAAGAGACCCAGTACTTC. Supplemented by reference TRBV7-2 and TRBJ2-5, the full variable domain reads GAGVSQSPSNKVTEKGKDVELRCDPISGHTALYWYRQSLGQGLEFLIYFQGNSAPDKSGLPSDRFSAERTGGSVSTLTIQRTQQEDSAVYLCASSLLGGVSQETQYFGPGTRLLVL.

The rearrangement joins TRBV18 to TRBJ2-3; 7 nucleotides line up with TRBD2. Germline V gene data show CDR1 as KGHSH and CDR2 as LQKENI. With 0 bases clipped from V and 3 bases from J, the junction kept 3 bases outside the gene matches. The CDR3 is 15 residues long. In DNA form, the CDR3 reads TGTGCCAGCTCACCACCGGCTAGCGGAACAGATACGCAGTATTTT. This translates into CASSPPASGTDTQYF.

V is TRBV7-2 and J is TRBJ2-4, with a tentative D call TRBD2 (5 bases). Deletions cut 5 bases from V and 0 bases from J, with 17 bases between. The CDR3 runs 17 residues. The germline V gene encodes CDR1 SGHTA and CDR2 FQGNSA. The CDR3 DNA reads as TGTGCCAGCAGCCCCTACCGGGCTAGCATAGCCAAAAACATTCAGTACTTC. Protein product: CASSPYRASIAKNIQYF.

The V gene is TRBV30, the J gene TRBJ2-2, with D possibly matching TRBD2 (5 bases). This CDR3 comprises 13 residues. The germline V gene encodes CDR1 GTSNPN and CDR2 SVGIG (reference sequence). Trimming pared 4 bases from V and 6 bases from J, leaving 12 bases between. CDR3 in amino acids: CAWKTTRPGELFF. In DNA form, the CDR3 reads TGTGCCTGGAAGACTACTAGACCCGGGGAGCTGTTTTTT.

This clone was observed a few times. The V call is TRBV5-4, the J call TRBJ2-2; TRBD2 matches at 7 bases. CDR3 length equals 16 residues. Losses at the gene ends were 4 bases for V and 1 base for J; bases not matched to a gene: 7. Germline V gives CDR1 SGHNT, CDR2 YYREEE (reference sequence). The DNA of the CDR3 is TGTGCCAGCAGCCCTCTAGCGGCTAAGAACACCGGGGAGCTGTTTTTT. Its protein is CASSPLAAKNTGELFF.

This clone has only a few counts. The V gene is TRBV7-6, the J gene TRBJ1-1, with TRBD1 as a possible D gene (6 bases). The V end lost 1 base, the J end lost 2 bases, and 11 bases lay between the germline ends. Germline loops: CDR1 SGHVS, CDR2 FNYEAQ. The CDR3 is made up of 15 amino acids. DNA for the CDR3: TGTGCCAGCAGCTTAGGGTTGGGGACAAACACTGAAGCTTTCTTT. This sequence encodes CASSLGLGTNTEAFF.

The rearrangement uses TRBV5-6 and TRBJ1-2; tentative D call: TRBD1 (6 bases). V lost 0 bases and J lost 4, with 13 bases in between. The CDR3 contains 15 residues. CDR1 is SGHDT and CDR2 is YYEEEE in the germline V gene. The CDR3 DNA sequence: TGTGCCAGCAGCTTGGATCCGACAGGAGCCTATGGCTACACCTTC. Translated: CASSLDPTGAYGYTF.

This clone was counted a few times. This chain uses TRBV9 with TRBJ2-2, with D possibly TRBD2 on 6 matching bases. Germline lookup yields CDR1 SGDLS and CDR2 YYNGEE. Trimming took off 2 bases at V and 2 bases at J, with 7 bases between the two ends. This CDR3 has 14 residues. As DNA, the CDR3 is TGTGCCAGCAGCGTTGGGACTAACACCGGGGAGCTGTTTTTT. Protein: CASSVGTNTGELFF. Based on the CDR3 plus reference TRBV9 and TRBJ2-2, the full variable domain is DSGVTQTPKHLITATGQRVTLRCSPRSGDLSVYWYQQSLDQGLQFLIQYYNGEERAKGNILERFSAQQFPDLHSELNLSSLELGDSALYFCASSVGTNTGELFFGEGSRLTVL.

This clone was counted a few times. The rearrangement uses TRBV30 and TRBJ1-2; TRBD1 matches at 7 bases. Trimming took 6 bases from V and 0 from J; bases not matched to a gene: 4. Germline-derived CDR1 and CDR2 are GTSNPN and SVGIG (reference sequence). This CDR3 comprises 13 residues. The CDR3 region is CACPDRTNYGYTF. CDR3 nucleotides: TGTGCCTGTCCGGACAGGACTAACTATGGCTACACCTTC. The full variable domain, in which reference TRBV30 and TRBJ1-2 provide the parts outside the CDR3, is SQTIHQWPATLVQPVGSPLSLECTVEGTSNPNLYWYRQAAGRGLQLLFYSVGIGQISSEVPQNLSASRPQDRQFILSSKKLLLSDSGFYLCACPDRTNYGYTFGSGTRLTVV.

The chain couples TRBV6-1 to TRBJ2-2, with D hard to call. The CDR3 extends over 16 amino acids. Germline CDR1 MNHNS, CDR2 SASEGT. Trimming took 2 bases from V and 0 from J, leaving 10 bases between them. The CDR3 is CASSEYWQANTGELFF. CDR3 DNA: TGTGCCAGCAGTGAATACTGGCAGGCGAACACCGGGGAGCTGTTTTTT.

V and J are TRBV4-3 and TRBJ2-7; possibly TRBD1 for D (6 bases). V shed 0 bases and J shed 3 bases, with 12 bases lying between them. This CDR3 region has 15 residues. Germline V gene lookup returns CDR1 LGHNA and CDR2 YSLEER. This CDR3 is CASSQDLNRDYEQYF. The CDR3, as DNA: TGCGCCAGCAGCCAAGATTTAAACAGGGACTACGAGCAGTACTTC.

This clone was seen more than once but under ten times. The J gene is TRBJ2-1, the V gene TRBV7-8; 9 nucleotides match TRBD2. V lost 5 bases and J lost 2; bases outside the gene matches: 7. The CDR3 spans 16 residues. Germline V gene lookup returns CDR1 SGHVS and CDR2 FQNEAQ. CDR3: CASSPGASGTYNEQFF. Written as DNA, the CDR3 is TGTGCCAGCAGCCCCGGGGCTAGCGGGACCTACAATGAGCAGTTCTTC.

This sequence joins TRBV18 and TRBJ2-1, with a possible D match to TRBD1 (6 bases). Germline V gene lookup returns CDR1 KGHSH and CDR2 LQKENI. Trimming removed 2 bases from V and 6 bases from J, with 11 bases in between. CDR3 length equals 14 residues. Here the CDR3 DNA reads TGTGCCAGCTCACCATTCCCACAGGGCAATGAGCAGTTCTTC. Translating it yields CASSPFPQGNEQFF.

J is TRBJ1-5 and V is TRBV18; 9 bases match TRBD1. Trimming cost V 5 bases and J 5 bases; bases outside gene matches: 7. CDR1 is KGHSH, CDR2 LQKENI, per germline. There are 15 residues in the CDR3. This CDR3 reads CASSTRQGVYQPQHF. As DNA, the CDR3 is TGTGCCAGCTCAACTCGACAGGGGGTTTATCAGCCCCAGCATTTT.